This TCR beta chain was found in a study of human CD8 memory T cell subsets. Cells classed as stem-like memory CD8+ T cells (TSTEM) were CCR7+ PD-1- TIGIT-. General study findings and limits: The study found similarly high diversity in stem-like memory and precursor exhausted T cells, unlike effector memory cells.

The germline V gene has CDR1 MDHEN and CDR2 SYDVKM. The CDR3 has 12 residues. Regarding this clonotype: Its antigen is unidentified.

Generation of TCR beta libraries used UMI-labeled 5' RACE. TCRdb re-called the 5' RACE reads and gives one entry per CDR3 protein, without DNA. This sample lists about 10,000 distinct CDR3 sequences; its ten largest clones have 8% to 10%. The origin of this receptor is a human donor in good health. The chain recombines TRBV28 with TRBJ1-1. The sequenced sample consisted of CD8+ stem-like memory T cells (TSCM and TCM) sorted from PBMCs. Subset indicated: stem-like memory CD8 T cells (TSTEM), CCR7+ PD-1- TIGIT-. CDR3 sequence: CASSFSFTEAFF.